This T cell receptor beta chain was retrieved from a study of cytomegalovirus exposure and HLA in healthy donors. It was with 60 Vbeta and 13 Jbeta primers that the PCR ran. Only in-frame clones appear in the TCRdb table, and some are missing; sequencing was by immunoSEQ multiplex PCR. The sample carries about 190,000 clones, roughly 74% recorded once. In the case of this clone: The antigen is not known.

Findings and caveats of the study: There were around 160 TCR beta chains listed as cytomegalovirus-associated. By HLA locus, TCR association rates varied in a later analysis, with DRB1 showing the most and HLA-C the fewest. V- and J-gene trimming of TCR beta was linked (in a later analysis) to a missense DCLRE1C variant.

This sequence originates from a woman in her 30s in good health and CMV-seropositive. Sample: PBMCs.

This CDR3 is CASSPRGGHGQPQHF. The CDR3 nucleotides are TGTGCCAGTAGTCCCCGGGGTGGTCATGGTCAGCCCCAGCATTTT. V is TRBV19 and J is TRBJ1-5; D not certain. Germline V gives CDR1 LNHDA, CDR2 SQIVND (reference sequence). The CDR3 is made up of 15 amino acids. Trimming took off 5 bases at V and 6 bases at J, with 17 bases between the two ends.